The clone carrying this T cell receptor beta chain was recorded once. Its antigen remains unidentified. The sample originates from a study of cytomegalovirus exposure and HLA in healthy donors. V dropped 8 bases and J dropped 11 bases, with 19 bases sitting between them. Germline V gene data show CDR1 as MNHEY and CDR2 as SVGAGI. The CDR3 loop spans 13 amino acids. Primers: 60 Vbeta forward and 13 Jbeta reverse. Assay: immunoSEQ multiplex PCR; the TCRdb copy retains only in-frame clones and omits some. The sample has 110,000 or so clones; about 80% are singletons. Study-wide points: Most CMV-associated TCR beta chains were later found to appear HLA-restricted.

This sequence originates from a man aged 50 to 60 in good health and CMV-seropositive. The sample was PBMCs. The chain is built from TRBV6-5 and TRBJ1-5; no reliable D call. The CDR3 loop is CASSPRTGGAQHF. The CDR3 DNA follows: TGTGCCAGCTCGCCGCGGACTGGCGGGGCCCAGCATTTT.